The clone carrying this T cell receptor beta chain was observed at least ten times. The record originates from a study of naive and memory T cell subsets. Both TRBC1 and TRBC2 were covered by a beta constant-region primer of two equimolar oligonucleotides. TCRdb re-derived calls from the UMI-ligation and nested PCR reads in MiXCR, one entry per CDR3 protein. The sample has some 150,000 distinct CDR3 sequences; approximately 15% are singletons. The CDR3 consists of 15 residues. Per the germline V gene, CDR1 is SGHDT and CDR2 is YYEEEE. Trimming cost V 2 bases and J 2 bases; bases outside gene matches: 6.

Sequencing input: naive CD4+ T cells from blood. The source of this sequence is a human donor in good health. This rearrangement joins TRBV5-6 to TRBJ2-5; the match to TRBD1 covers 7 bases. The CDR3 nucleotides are TGTGCCAGCAGCTTCACCGGGACAGCGCAAGAGACCCAGTACTTC. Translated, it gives CASSFTGTAQETQYF. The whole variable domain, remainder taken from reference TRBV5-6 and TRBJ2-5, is DAGVTQSPTHLIKTRGQQVTLRCSPKSGHDTVSWYQQALGQGPQFIFQYYEEEERQRGNFPDRFSGHQFPNYSSELNVNALLLGDSALYLCASSFTGTAQETQYFGPGTRLLVL.